The clone carrying this TCR beta chain has only a few counts. The sample comes from a study of neurological immune-mediated disorders. This CDR3 spans 14 amino acids. Per germline, CDR1 DFQATT and CDR2 SNEGSKA (reference sequence). The V end lost 3 bases, the J end lost 0 bases, and 12 bases lay between the germline ends. Each CDR3 protein is one row after TCRdb ran MiXCR on the 5' RACE reads. The sample contains about 70,000 distinct CDR3 sequences, about 5% of which appear only once. This clonotype was sampled from a woman in her seventies with multiple sclerosis. The sequenced sample consisted of PBMCs. The chain is built from TRBV20-1 and TRBJ2-7; D possibly matches TRBD1 or TRBD2 (5 bases each). The CDR3 region is CSASVGTISYEQYF. CDR3 DNA sequence: TGCAGTGCTAGCGTGGGGACGATCTCCTACGAGCAGTACTTC.